This T cell receptor (beta chain) was identified in a study of blood T cell repertoires in COVID-19. Study overall: The analysed material was cDNA or gDNA that came from T cells, B-cell-depleted T cells, or PBMCs.

Across about two dozen US areas, participants ranged in age from about 18 to 90 years. TCRdb's table, derived via immunoSEQ multiplex PCR, lists solely in-frame clones and lacks some. This table holds nearly 250,000 clones, about 84% found once. What was sequenced was PBMCs or T cells enriched from blood (not recorded which). The source is a woman between 50 and 59 years old who had recovered from COVID-19.

The CDR3 loop is CASSDRPGVQETQYF. The CDR3 DNA sequence: TGTGCCAGCAGCGACCGCCCAGGGGTTCAAGAGACCCAGTACTTC. The rearrangement uses TRBV9 and TRBJ2-5; possibly TRBD1 for D (6 bases). V was trimmed by 3 bases and J by 2 bases, leaving 14 bases between them. Germline V CDR1 and CDR2: SGDLS, YYNGEE. The CDR3 runs 15 residues.